Below, 17 T cell receptor beta chains from the same sample are listed, as sequenced in a study of T cell changes during pregnancy in multiple sclerosis. Some clones are missing from TCRdb's copy, which holds only in-frame ones; the method was immunoSEQ multiplex PCR. The data contain around 83,000 clones, about nine tenths of them singletons. The source was CD4+ T cells from peripheral blood mononuclear cells, collected in the second trimester of pregnancy. These receptor sequences come from a female donor with multiple sclerosis, enrolled in a pregnancy study.

This clone has just a few counts. Here the CDR3 reads CASSEAFSPTDTQYF. The CDR3 nucleotides read TGTGCCAGCAGTGAAGCCTTCAGTCCCACAGATACGCAGTATTTT. The chain carries TRBV2 and TRBJ2-3; D not certain. This CDR3 spans 15 amino acids. Trimming took off 0 bases at V and 2 bases at J, with 9 bases between the two ends. Germline CDR1 is SNHLY and CDR2 is FYNNEI.

The chain carries TRBV19 and TRBJ1-5; possibly TRBD1 for D (6 bases). This CDR3 is 14 amino acids long. Trimming took off 4 bases at V and 7 bases at J, with 14 bases between the two ends. Germline CDR1 and CDR2: LNHDA and SQIVND (reference sequence). CDR3 residues: CASSRHRENQPQHF. The CDR3 nucleotides are TGTGCCAGTAGTAGACACAGGGAAAACCAGCCCCAGCATTTT.

V is TRBV29-1 and J is TRBJ2-3; the match to TRBD2 covers 10 bases. Germline V gives CDR1 SQVTM, CDR2 ANQGSEA. The CDR3 length is 15 residues. Losses at the gene ends were 4 bases for V and 2 bases for J; bases not matched to a gene: 6. The CDR3 DNA is TGCAGCGTTGCGCAACTAGCGGGGACCACAGATACGCAGTATTTT. Its translation: CSVAQLAGTTDTQYF.

V is TRBV5-1 and J is TRBJ1-2, with a tentative D call TRBD1 (5 bases). This CDR3 region has 14 residues. V lost 2 bases to trimming and J lost 7 bases, with 15 bases between them. CDR1 SGHRS and CDR2 YFSETQ come from the germline V gene. Here the CDR3 reads CASSFPGRDSGYTF. As DNA, the CDR3 is TGCGCCAGCAGCTTCCCAGGGCGGGATAGTGGCTACACCTTC.

This sequence joins TRBV11-2 and TRBJ1-6; D may be TRBD1 (6 bases). This CDR3 contains 16 residues. The V end lost 1 base, the J end lost 14 bases, and 21 bases lay between the germline ends. The V gene's germline CDR1 is SGHAT and CDR2 FQNNGV. This CDR3 reads CASSLGGHRDLSTLHF. CDR3 DNA sequence: TGTGCCAGCAGCTTAGGTGGTCACAGGGACCTATCAACCCTCCACTTT.

The rearrangement links TRBV15 to TRBJ1-1, with 11 positions matching TRBD1. The CDR3 is 16 residues long. V was clipped by 5 bases and J by 4 bases; unmatched bases: 9. Per the germline V gene, CDR1 is LNHNV and CDR2 is YYDKDF (reference sequence). CDR3 amino acids: CATSQPGQGVATEAFF. The DNA for the CDR3 is TGTGCCACCAGCCAACCGGGACAGGGGGTTGCCACTGAAGCTTTCTTT.

This clone appeared once. The chain has TRBV5-4 and TRBJ2-1, with unresolved D. Trimming pared 2 bases from V and 3 bases from J, leaving 6 bases between. In germline, CDR1 is SGHNT, CDR2 YYREEE (reference sequence). The CDR3 loop spans 13 amino acids. As DNA, the CDR3 is TGTGCCAGCAGCTTAACTTTCTACAATGAGCAGTTCTTC. This codes for CASSLTFYNEQFF.

This clone was seen once. V usage is TRBV15 and J usage is TRBJ2-3; 14 bases match TRBD2. CDR3 size: 18 residues. Losses at the gene ends were 3 bases for V and 0 bases for J; bases not matched to a gene: 5. Germline CDR1 LNHNV, CDR2 YYDKDF (reference sequence). The CDR3 DNA is TGTGCCACCAGCAGGACTAGCGGGGGGGCCCGTAGCACAGATACGCAGTATTTT. Translation gives CATSRTSGGARSTDTQYF. Full variable domain (missing parts from reference TRBV15 and TRBJ2-3): DAMVIQNPRYQVTQFGKPVTLSCSQTLNHNVMYWYQQKSSQAPKLLFHYYDKDFNNEADTPDNFQSRRPNTSFCFLDIRSPGLGDTAMYLCATSRTSGGARSTDTQYFGPGTRLTVL.

The CDR3 spells CASRPRGKTEAFF. The CDR3 nucleotides are TGTGCCAGCAGGCCCCGGGGGAAAACTGAAGCTTTCTTT. The V gene is TRBV6-5, the J gene TRBJ1-1; tentative D call: TRBD1 (5 bases). V was pared by 6 bases and J by 5 bases, with 13 bases between. CDR1 is MNHEY and CDR2 is SVGAGI in the germline V gene. This CDR3 comprises 13 residues.

This chain uses TRBV7-2 with TRBJ2-7, with 7 bases identical to TRBD2. Germline V gives CDR1 SGHTA, CDR2 FQGNSA. The CDR3 covers 14 residues. With V trimmed by 2 bases and J by 9 bases, 10 bases remained unmatched. The CDR3 reads CASSLTPGRGGQYF. CDR3 nucleotide sequence: TGTGCCAGCAGCTTAACCCCCGGGCGCGGGGGGCAGTACTTC.

The gene calls are TRBV11-3 and TRBJ2-6, with no clear D. The CDR3 contains 14 residues. Germline lookup yields CDR1 SGHNT and CDR2 YENEEA. Trimming shortened V by 5 bases and J by 1 base, and 6 bases separated the two germline ends. As DNA, the CDR3 is TGTGCCAGCAGCCGCCGGTCTGGGGCCAACGTCCTGACTTTC. This sequence encodes CASSRRSGANVLTF.

V is TRBV18 and J is TRBJ1-3; the D gene is possibly TRBD1 (5 bases). V was pared by 6 bases and J by 2 bases, with 11 bases between. Germline V gene sequence: CDR1 KGHSH, CDR2 LQKENI. This CDR3 is 14 amino acids long. CDR3 region: CASSGGTPGNTIYF. The CDR3 region has the DNA TGTGCCAGCTCGGGGGGAACCCCTGGAAACACCATATATTTT.

This chain's CDR3 is CASSRTGDSPLHF. The CDR3 DNA is TGTGCCAGCAGCCGTACAGGGGATTCACCCCTCCACTTT. V is TRBV9 and J is TRBJ1-6, with TRBD1 matching 7 bases. The V gene end was trimmed by 4 bases and the J gene end by 8 bases; junction bases not matched to a gene: 3. CDR1 SGDLS and CDR2 YYNGEE come from the germline V gene. This CDR3 is 13 amino acids long.

V and J are TRBV5-1 and TRBJ2-2; 7 nucleotides agree with TRBD1. This CDR3 spans 15 amino acids. V gave up 6 bases and J gave up 4 bases; unmatched junction bases: 9. Germline CDR1 is SGHRS and CDR2 is YFSETQ. CDR3 nucleotides: TGCGCCAGCACCCTGGGGACAGTAGTCACCGGGGAGCTGTTTTTT. This sequence encodes CASTLGTVVTGELFF.

The chain joins TRBV4-3 to TRBJ1-6; D not certain. Per germline, CDR1 LGHNA and CDR2 YSLEER. With 3 bases removed from V and 6 bases from J, the gap between germline ends came to 15 bases. The CDR3 extends over 16 amino acids. The CDR3 DNA reads as TGCGCCAGCAGCCACCAGCGGGATTCAATTAATTCACCCCTCCACTTT. Its protein product is CASSHQRDSINSPLHF.

The chain employs TRBV7-8 and TRBJ1-5; the match to TRBD1 covers 7 bases. Losses at the gene ends were 4 bases for V and 0 bases for J; bases not matched to a gene: 9. Germline loops: CDR1 SGHVS, CDR2 FQNEAQ. CDR3 length equals 17 residues. The CDR3, as DNA: TGTGCCAGCAGCTCGGGCTCACAGGGGTATAGCAATCAGCCCCAGCATTTT. This gives the protein CASSSGSQGYSNQPQHF. The whole variable domain, remainder taken from reference TRBV7-8 and TRBJ1-5, is GAGVSQSPRYKVAKRGQDVALRCDPISGHVSLFWYQQALGQGPEFLTYFQNEAQLDKSGLPSDRFFAERPEGSVSTLKIQRTQQEDSAVYLCASSSGSQGYSNQPQHFGDGTRLSIL.

The CDR3 loop is CSVRYTNTEAFF. The CDR3, as DNA: TGCAGCGTTCGATACACAAACACTGAAGCTTTCTTT. This sequence joins TRBV29-1 and TRBJ1-1; D gene unclear. The germline CDR1 and CDR2 sequences are SQVTM and ANQGSEA. CDR3 size: 12 residues. Trimming removed 5 bases at V and 2 bases at J, with 9 bases between.